This is a list of T cell receptor beta chains from one sample in a study of cytomegalovirus exposure and HLA in healthy donors. Repertoires were generated with immunoSEQ multiplex PCR, while TCRdb's copy carries only in-frame clones and drops some. The profile shows just over 150,000 clones, around 82% of them singletons. The sample taken for sequencing was PBMCs. These TCRs come from a woman aged 45-65 years in good health and CMV-seropositive. CDR3s include the opening cysteine and the closing phenylalanine or tryptophan. D genes are given only for firm matches. Only some rows state a clone size, as once, few, many or a class for expanded clones.

v_gene	j_gene	abundance	d_gene	CDR3aa	CDR3nt
TRBV2	TRBJ2-2	-	-	CASSPGHYTGELFF	TGTGCCAGCAGTCCGGGACACTACACCGGGGAGCTGTTTTTT
TRBV27	TRBJ1-6	-	TRBD1	CASSLSRTGDSPLHF	TGTGCCAGCAGTTTATCCCGGACAGGGGATTCACCCCTCCACTTT
TRBV7-7	TRBJ2-1	-	-	CASSLSLSSYNEQFF	TGTGCTAGCAGCTTATCTCTAAGCTCCTACAATGAGCAGTTCTTC
TRBV5-6	TRBJ2-7	-	-	CASSLEVGGYEQYF	TGTGCCAGCAGCTTGGAAGTTGGGGGGTACGAGCAGTACTTC
TRBV5-6	TRBJ2-5	-	TRBD2	CASSLSGGGLETQYF	TGTGCCAGCAGCTTATCGGGAGGGGGGCTGGAGACCCAGTACTTC
TRBV5-1	TRBJ2-6	-	-	CASSRTASGANVLTF	TGCGCCAGCAGCAGGACAGCCTCTGGGGCCAACGTCCTGACTTTC
TRBV7-2	TRBJ2-1	-	-	CASSLDQGSEQFF	TGTGCCAGCAGCCTGGACCAGGGCTCTGAGCAGTTCTTC
TRBV2	TRBJ2-7	-	-	CASSAGSAYEQYF	TGTGCCAGCAGTGCCGGAAGCGCCTACGAGCAGTACTTC
TRBV6-5	TRBJ1-3	few	TRBD1	CASSEPGQGGNTIYF	TGTGCCAGCAGCGAACCGGGACAGGGGGGAAACACCATATATTTT
TRBV5-1	TRBJ2-1	-	TRBD2	CASSGGSGGNNEQFF	TGCGCCAGCAGCGGCGGTAGCGGGGGGAACAATGAGCAGTTCTTC
TRBV5-1	TRBJ2-7	-	-	CASSYNTGEQYF	TGCGCCAGCAGCTATAACACAGGCGAGCAGTACTTC
TRBV4-2	TRBJ2-1	once	TRBD2	CASSQDMGLVLNNEQFF	TGTGCCAGCAGCCAAGATATGGGACTAGTCCTTAACAATGAGCAGTTCTTC
TRBV4-3	TRBJ1-3	few	TRBD1	CASSQDSQGAGNTIYF	TGCGCCAGCAGCCAAGATTCACAGGGGGCTGGAAACACCATATATTTT